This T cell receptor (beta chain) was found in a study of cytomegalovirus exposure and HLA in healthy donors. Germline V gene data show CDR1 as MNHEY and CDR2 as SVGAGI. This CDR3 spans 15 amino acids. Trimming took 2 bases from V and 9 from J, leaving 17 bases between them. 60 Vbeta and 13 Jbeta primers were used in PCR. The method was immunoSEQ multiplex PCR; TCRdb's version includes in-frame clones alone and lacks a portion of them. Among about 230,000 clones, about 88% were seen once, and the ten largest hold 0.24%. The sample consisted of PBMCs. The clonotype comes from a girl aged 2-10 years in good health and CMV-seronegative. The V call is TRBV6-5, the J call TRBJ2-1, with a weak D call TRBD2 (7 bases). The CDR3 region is CASSYGGGGRGEQFF. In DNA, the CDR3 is TGTGCCAGCAGTTACGGAGGGGGGGGCCGGGGTGAGCAGTTCTTC.